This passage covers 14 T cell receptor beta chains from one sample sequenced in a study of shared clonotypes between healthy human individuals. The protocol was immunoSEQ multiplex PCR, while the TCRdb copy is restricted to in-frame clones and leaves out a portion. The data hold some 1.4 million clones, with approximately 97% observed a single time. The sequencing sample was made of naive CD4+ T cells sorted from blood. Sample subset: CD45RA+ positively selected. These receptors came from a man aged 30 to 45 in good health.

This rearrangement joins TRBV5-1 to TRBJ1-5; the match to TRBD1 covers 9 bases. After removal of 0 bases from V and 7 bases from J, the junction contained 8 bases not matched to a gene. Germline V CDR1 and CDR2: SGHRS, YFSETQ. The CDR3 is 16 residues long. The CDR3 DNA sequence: TGCGCCAGCAGCTTGGGGGACAGGGCCGAGGACCAGCCCCAGCATTTT. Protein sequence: CASSLGDRAEDQPQHF.

CDR3 nucleotides: TGTGCCAGCAGTTACGATGGGTCTGGGGCCAACGTCCTGACTTTC. It yields the protein CASSYDGSGANVLTF. The chain is built from TRBV6-5 and TRBJ2-6; D gene ambiguous. V lost 2 bases and J lost 1, with 6 bases in between. Per germline, CDR1 MNHEY and CDR2 SVGAGI. The CDR3 sequence is 15 residues long.

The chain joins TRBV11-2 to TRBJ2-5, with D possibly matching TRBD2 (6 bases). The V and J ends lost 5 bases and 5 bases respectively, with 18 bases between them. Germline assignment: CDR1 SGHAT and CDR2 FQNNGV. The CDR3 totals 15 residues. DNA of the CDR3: TGTGCCAGCAGCGTTAGCACGGGAGTAGAGGAGACCCAGTACTTC. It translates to CASSVSTGVEETQYF.

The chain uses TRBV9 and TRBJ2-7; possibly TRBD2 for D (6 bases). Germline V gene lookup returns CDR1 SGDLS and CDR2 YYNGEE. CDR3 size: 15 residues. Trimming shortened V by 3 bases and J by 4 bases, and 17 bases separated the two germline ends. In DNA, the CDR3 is TGTGCCAGCAGCGCACGTCGGGAGAGCGGTTACGAGCAGTACTTC. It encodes CASSARRESGYEQYF.

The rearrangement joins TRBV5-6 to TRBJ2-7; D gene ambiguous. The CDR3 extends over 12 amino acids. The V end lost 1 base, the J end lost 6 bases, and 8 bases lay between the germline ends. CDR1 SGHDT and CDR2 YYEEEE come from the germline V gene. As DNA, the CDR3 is TGTGCCAGCAGCTTGTGGAAGGGCGAGCAGTACTTC. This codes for CASSLWKGEQYF.

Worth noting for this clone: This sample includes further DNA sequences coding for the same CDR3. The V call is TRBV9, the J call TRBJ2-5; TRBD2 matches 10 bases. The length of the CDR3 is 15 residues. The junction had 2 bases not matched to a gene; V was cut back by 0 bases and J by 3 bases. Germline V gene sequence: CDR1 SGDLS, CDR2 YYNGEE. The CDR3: CASSVGLAGEETQYF. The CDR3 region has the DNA TGTGCCAGCAGCGTAGGGCTAGCGGGAGAAGAGACCCAGTACTTC.

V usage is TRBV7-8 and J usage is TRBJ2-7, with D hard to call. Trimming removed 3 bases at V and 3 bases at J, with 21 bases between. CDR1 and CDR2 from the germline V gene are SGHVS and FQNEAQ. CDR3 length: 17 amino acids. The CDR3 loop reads CASSLAGLPSLGYEQYF. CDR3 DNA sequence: TGTGCCAGCAGCTTGGCAGGATTGCCATCTTTAGGCTACGAGCAGTACTTC.

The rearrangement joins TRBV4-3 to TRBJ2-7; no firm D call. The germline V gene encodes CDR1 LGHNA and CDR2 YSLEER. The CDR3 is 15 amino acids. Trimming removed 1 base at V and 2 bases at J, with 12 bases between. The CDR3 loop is CASSQGKSGTYEQYF. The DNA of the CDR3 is TGCGCCAGCAGCCAAGGGAAGTCCGGAACCTACGAGCAGTACTTC.

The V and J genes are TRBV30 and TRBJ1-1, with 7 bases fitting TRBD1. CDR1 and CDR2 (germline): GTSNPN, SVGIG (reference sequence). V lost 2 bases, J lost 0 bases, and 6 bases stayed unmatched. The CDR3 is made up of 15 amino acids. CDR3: CAWSKTGWVNTEAFF. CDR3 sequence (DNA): TGTGCCTGGAGTAAGACAGGGTGGGTGAACACTGAAGCTTTCTTT.

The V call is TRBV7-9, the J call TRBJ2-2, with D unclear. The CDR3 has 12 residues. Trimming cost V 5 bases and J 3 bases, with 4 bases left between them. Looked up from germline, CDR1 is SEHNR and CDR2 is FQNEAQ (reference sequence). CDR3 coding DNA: TGTGCCAGCAGCCCCTACACCGGGGAGCTGTTTTTT. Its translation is CASSPYTGELFF.

CDR3: CASSKLAGDTVQETQYF. The CDR3 region has the DNA TGTGCCAGCAGCAAACTAGCGGGAGATACGGTCCAAGAGACCCAGTACTTC. This sequence joins TRBV5-6 and TRBJ2-5; 11 bases map to TRBD2. The germline V gene has CDR1 SGHDT and CDR2 YYEEEE. V trimming: 4 bases; J trimming: 1 base; junction bases outside the gene matches: 9. This CDR3 has 17 residues.

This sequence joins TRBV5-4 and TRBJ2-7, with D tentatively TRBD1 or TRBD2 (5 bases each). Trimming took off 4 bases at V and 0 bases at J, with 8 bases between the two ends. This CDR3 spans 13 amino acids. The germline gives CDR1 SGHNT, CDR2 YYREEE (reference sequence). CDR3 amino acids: CASSEGPSYEQYF. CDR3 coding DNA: TGTGCCAGCAGCGAGGGACCCTCCTACGAGCAGTACTTC. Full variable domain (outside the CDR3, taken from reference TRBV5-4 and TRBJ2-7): ETGVTQSPTHLIKTRGQQVTLRCSSQSGHNTVSWYQQALGQGPQFIFQYYREEENGRGNFPPRFSGLQFPNYSSELNVNALELDDSALYLCASSEGPSYEQYFGPGTRLTVT.

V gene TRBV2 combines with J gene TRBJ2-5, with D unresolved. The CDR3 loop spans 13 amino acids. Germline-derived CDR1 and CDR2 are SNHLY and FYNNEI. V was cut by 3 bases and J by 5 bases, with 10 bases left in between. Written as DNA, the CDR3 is TGTGCCAGCAGTGATCGGACCCTGGAGACCCAGTACTTC. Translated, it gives CASSDRTLETQYF.

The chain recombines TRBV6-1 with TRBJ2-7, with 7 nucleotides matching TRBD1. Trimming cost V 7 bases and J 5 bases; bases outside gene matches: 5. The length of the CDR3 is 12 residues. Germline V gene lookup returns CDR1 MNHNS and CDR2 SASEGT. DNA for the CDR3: TGTGCCAGCAAGGGGGCTACCCACGAGCAGTACTTC. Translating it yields CASKGATHEQYF.